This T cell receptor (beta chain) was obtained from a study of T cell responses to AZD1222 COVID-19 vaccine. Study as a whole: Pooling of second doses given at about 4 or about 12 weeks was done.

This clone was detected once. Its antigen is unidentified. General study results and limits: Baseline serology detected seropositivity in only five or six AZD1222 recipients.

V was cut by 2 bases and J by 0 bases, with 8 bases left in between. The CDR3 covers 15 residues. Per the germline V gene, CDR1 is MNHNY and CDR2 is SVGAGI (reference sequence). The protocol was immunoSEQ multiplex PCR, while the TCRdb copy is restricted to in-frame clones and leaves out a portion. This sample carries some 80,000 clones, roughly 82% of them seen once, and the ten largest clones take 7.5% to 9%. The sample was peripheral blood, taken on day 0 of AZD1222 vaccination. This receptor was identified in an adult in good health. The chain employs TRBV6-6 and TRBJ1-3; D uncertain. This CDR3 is CASSYMRPSGNTIYF. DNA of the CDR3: TGTGCCAGCAGTTACATGAGACCCTCTGGAAACACCATATATTTT.